Listed here is a single T cell receptor beta chain. The sample is drawn from a study of PD-L1 blockade in urothelial cancer. About the research overall: Of about 30 patients, around 25 were males with bladder-origin urothelial cancer. Of prior chemotherapy regimens, patients had received between 0 and 3. After treatment start, blood was analyzed at 3 weeks (second dose) and at 6 weeks.

Spiking of synthetic TCR analog templates was performed in each PCR. Produced via immunoSEQ multiplex PCR; TCRdb's table is partial and in-frame only. The sample comprises 85,000 to 90,000 clones, more than 70% of which are singletons, and approximately 15% rests with the top ten. The sample's time point: pretreatment peripheral blood. CDR1 MNHEY and CDR2 SVGAGI come from the germline V gene. V was shortened by 2 bases and J by 5 bases, with 14 bases between the two germline ends. The CDR3 is made up of 15 amino acids. The genes are TRBV6-5 and TRBJ2-3; D is undetermined. The material was PBMCs, obtained around atezolizumab (anti-PD-L1) treatment. The TCR was taken from a man aged 55-75 years with urothelial cancer. The CDR3 coding sequence is TGTGCCAGCAGTTACAGTCAAACGTACAAAGATACGCAGTATTTT. Its translation is CASSYSQTYKDTQYF.